Sequencing of this TCR beta chain was carried out in a study of T cells in Graves' hyperthyroidism and ophthalmopathy. Study-wide background: Peripheral blood sampling occurred at initial diagnosis, before any treatment. Study observations and caveats: A model built on 13 V-J features separated ophthalmopathy from stable hyperthyroidism.

Only a few counts were recorded for this clonotype. Its antigen is not identified. The diagnostic basis comprised clinical symptoms, serum thyroxine and TRAb, thyroid ultrasound and orbital computed tomography. Researchers amplified the TCR beta CDR3 regions from RNA transcripts. With the HTBI primer set, the TCR CDR3 went through a first round of RT-PCR. TCRdb re-analysed the multiplex PCR reads in MiXCR, keeping a single row per CDR3 protein. The sample records hundreds of thousands of distinct CDR3 sequences, 12% to 15% being singletons. The CDR3 runs 13 residues. Between the trimmed V and J ends, which lost 7 bases and 6 bases, there was a span of 14 bases. Germline V gene sequence: CDR1 MNHEY, CDR2 SMNVEV (reference sequence).

This TCR was sampled from a woman aged 40-49 years with Graves' ophthalmopathy. This chain links TRBV27 with TRBJ2-3; possible D gene TRBD1, 5 bases. Sequencing was carried out using blood. CDR3 protein: CASTLQGGDTQYF. CDR3 nucleotide sequence: TGTGCCAGCACCCTCCAGGGTGGGGATACGCAGTATTTT.